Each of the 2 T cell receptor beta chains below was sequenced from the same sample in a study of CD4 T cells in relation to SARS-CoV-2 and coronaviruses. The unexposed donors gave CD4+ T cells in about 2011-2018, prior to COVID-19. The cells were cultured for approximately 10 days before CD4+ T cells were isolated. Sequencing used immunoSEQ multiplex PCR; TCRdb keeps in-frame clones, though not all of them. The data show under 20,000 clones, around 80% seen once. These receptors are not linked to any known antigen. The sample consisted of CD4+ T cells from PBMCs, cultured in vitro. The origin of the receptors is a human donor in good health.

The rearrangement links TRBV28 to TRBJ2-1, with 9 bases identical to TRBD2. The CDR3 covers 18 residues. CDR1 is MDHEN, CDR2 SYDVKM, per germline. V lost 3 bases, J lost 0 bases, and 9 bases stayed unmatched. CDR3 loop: CASSLASGTASSYNEQFF. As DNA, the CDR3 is TGTGCCAGCAGTTTGGCTAGCGGGACAGCTAGCTCCTACAATGAGCAGTTCTTC.

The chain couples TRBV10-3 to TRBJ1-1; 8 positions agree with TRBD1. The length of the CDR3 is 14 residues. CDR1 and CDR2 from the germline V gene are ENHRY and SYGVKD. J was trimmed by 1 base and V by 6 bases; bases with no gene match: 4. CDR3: CAISRGQGNTEAFF. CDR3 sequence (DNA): TGTGCCATCAGCCGCGGACAGGGGAACACTGAAGCTTTCTTT.